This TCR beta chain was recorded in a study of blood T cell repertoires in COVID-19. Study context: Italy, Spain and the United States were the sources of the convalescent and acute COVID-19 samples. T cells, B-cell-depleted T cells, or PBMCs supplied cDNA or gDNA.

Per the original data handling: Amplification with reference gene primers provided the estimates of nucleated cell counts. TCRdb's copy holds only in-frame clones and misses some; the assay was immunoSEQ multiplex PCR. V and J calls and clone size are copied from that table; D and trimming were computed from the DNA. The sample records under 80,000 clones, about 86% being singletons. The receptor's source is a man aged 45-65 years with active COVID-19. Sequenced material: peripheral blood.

In DNA, the CDR3 is TGTGCCTGGAGCGATTCGGGGGTCGGTGGCTACACCTTC. It is translated as CAWSDSGVGGYTF. V gene TRBV30 combines with J gene TRBJ1-2, with D perhaps matching TRBD1 (5 bases). The CDR3 length is 13 residues. V was clipped by 3 bases and J by 7 bases, with 15 bases between them. Germline V gives CDR1 GTSNPN, CDR2 SVGIG (reference sequence). Supplemented by reference TRBV30 and TRBJ1-2, the full variable domain reads SQTIHQWPATLVQPVGSPLSLECTVEGTSNPNLYWYRQAAGRGLQLLFYSVGIGQISSEVPQNLSASRPQDRQFILSSKKLLLSDSGFYLCAWSDSGVGGYTFGSGTRLTVV.